The next 29 T cell receptor beta chains were all read from a single sample in a study of cytomegalovirus exposure and HLA in healthy donors (dated by TCRdb to 2015 to 2018). Receptor amplification or capture employed the immunoSEQ multiplex PCR assay. A mixture of 60 forward primers for TCR Vbeta segments and 13 reverse primers for TCR Jbeta segments was used in the multiplex PCR. TCRdb carries this immuneACCESS record with in-frame sequences only. Its versions omit some clonotypes, under half of them owing to an unresolved V gene in the studies checked, with the rest unexplained. The sample records tens of thousands of clones, roughly 74% of which are singletons. The top ten hold roughly 25% of the sample. Material for sequencing was PBMCs. The source is a woman between 35 and 50 years old in good health and CMV-seropositive.

The chain links TRBV20-1 to TRBJ1-5; D might be TRBD1 (5 bases). Germline loops: CDR1 DFQATT, CDR2 SNEGSKA (reference sequence). Trimming took off 7 bases at V and 4 bases at J, with 8 bases between the two ends. The CDR3 has 11 amino acids. CDR3 region: CSVGGNQPQHF. For the CDR3, the DNA is TGCAGTGTTGGGGGGAATCAGCCCCAGCATTTT.

This chain uses TRBV2 with TRBJ2-1; the match to TRBD1 covers 10 bases. Germline loops: CDR1 SNHLY, CDR2 FYNNEI. V gave up 8 bases and J gave up 5 bases; unmatched junction bases: 9. This CDR3 spans 15 amino acids. As DNA, the CDR3 is TGTGCCAGCGAATTACCGGGACAGGGGAACAATGAGCAGTTCTTC. Its protein product is CASELPGQGNNEQFF.

The rearrangement links TRBV25-1 to TRBJ1-2; the D is unclear. With 7 bases removed from V and 6 bases from J, the gap between germline ends came to 18 bases. Germline CDR1 reads MGHDK; CDR2 reads SYGVNS. The length of the CDR3 is 14 residues. This chain's CDR3 is CASIGGTFIDGYTF. In nucleotides, the CDR3 is TGTGCCAGCATTGGAGGTACCTTTATCGATGGCTACACCTTC.

This clone appeared a single time. This rearrangement joins TRBV5-5 to TRBJ2-1, with TRBD1 matching over 8 bases. CDR1 and CDR2 (germline): SGHKS, YYEKEE (reference sequence). The CDR3 totals 18 residues. V lost 5 bases to trimming and J lost 0 bases; unmatched junction nucleotides: 13. The CDR3, as DNA: TGTGCCAGCAGTACGTTCGGCACAGGACAGGGCTCCTACAATGAGCAGTTCTTC. Translating gives CASSTFGTGQGSYNEQFF.

The chain joins TRBV5-1 to TRBJ2-3, with D possibly being TRBD1 (6 bases). The CDR3 loop spans 14 amino acids. Germline V gives CDR1 SGHRS, CDR2 YFSETQ. The V end lost 1 base, the J end lost 2 bases, and 8 bases lay between the germline ends. The CDR3 bases are TGCGCCAGCAGCTTGCGGGACATCACAGATACGCAGTATTTT. This sequence encodes CASSLRDITDTQYF.

The table lists this clone with a few counts. This chain connects TRBV10-2 to TRBJ2-3, with D maybe TRBD1 (6 bases). This CDR3 is 14 amino acids long. Looked up from germline, CDR1 is WSHSY and CDR2 is SAAADI. Trimming removed 7 bases at V and 0 bases at J, with 11 bases between. This chain's CDR3 is CASTRGSSTDTQYF. CDR3 DNA: TGCGCCAGCACTAGGGGGTCTAGCACAGATACGCAGTATTTT.

The chain combines TRBV5-1 with TRBJ1-1, with D possibly matching TRBD1 (6 bases). V lost 5 bases, J lost 0 bases, and 11 bases lay in between. Per the germline V gene, CDR1 is SGHRS and CDR2 is YFSETQ. This CDR3 spans 14 amino acids. The CDR3 sequence is CASRDSRLNTEAFF. CDR3 DNA: TGCGCCAGCAGGGACAGTCGGCTGAACACTGAAGCTTTCTTT.

This chain joins TRBV15 and TRBJ2-2; 9 bases are a match to TRBD1. The V and J ends lost 3 bases and 1 base, in that order; junction bases with no gene match: 0. Germline V gives CDR1 LNHNV, CDR2 YYDKDF (reference sequence). This CDR3 comprises 15 residues. CDR3 DNA: TGTGCCACCAGCAGGGACAGGGGGAACACCGGGGAGCTGTTTTTT. This encodes CATSRDRGNTGELFF. The whole variable domain, remainder taken from reference TRBV15 and TRBJ2-2, is DAMVIQNPRYQVTQFGKPVTLSCSQTLNHNVMYWYQQKSSQAPKLLFHYYDKDFNNEADTPDNFQSRRPNTSFCFLDIRSPGLGDTAMYLCATSRDRGNTGELFFGEGSRLTVL.

The chain carries TRBV5-1 and TRBJ2-7; TRBD1 aligns across 10 bases. The V gene end was trimmed by 4 bases and the J gene end by 5 bases; junction bases not matched to a gene: 12. The CDR3 contains 16 residues. Germline V CDR1 and CDR2: SGHRS, YFSETQ. CDR3 protein: CASSIRSDRGDHEQYF. CDR3 in DNA: TGCGCCAGCAGCATACGATCGGACAGGGGGGATCACGAGCAGTACTTC.

The chain has TRBV5-1 and TRBJ1-1; TRBD1 aligns across 10 bases. In germline, CDR1 is SGHRS, CDR2 YFSETQ. The CDR3 has 17 amino acids. V shed 8 bases, J shed 0 bases, and the junction held 13 bases outside the gene matches. The CDR3 coding sequence is TGCGCCAGTGCCCCGGACAGGGGGAATAATATGAACACTGAAGCTTTCTTT. Protein: CASAPDRGNNMNTEAFF.

This chain joins TRBV14 and TRBJ1-4, with 8 bases matching TRBD1. The CDR3 covers 14 residues. V lost 6 bases and J lost 8; bases outside the gene matches: 8. CDR1 is SGHDN, CDR2 FVKESK, per germline. The CDR3 loop reads CASRRGTGEEKLFF. In nucleotides, the CDR3 is TGTGCCAGCAGACGTGGGACAGGTGAGGAAAAACTGTTTTTT.

The V call is TRBV7-9, the J call TRBJ2-3; 7 bases agree with TRBD2. Per germline, CDR1 SEHNR and CDR2 FQNEAQ (reference sequence). The CDR3 length is 15 residues. V was pared by 1 base and J by 5 bases, with 6 bases of the junction left unmatched. The CDR3 region is CASSLEGLAEDTQYF. The CDR3 DNA reads as TGTGCCAGCAGCTTAGAAGGCCTAGCGGAAGATACGCAGTATTTT.

The rearrangement joins TRBV7-2 to TRBJ2-2, with 9 bases identical to TRBD2. The CDR3 has 15 amino acids. From germline, CDR1 is SGHTA and CDR2 FQGNSA. J lost 6 bases, V lost 3 bases, and 5 bases had no gene match. CDR3 nucleotide sequence: TGTGCCAGCAGCTTGACTAGCGGTTACTCCGGGGAGCTGTTTTTT. This gives the protein CASSLTSGYSGELFF.

V gene TRBV5-1 combines with J gene TRBJ1-1; D not certain. The V and J ends lost 0 bases and 6 bases respectively, with 9 bases between them. The V gene's germline CDR1 is SGHRS and CDR2 YFSETQ. This CDR3 region has 13 residues. Written as DNA, the CDR3 is TGCGCCAGCAGCTTGGAGCGGCAGGCTGAAGCTTTCTTT. Translated, it gives CASSLERQAEAFF.

The CDR3 nucleotides are TGTGCCAGCAGCGTAGGGGGAGGGGAGAGCACAGATACGCAGTATTTT. Residues: CASSVGGGESTDTQYF. This sequence joins TRBV9 and TRBJ2-3, with 7 bases fitting TRBD2. Germline V gives CDR1 SGDLS, CDR2 YYNGEE. V was clipped by 0 bases and J by 0 bases; unmatched bases: 4. The CDR3 runs to 16 residues.

The V and J genes are TRBV19 and TRBJ1-6; tentative D call: TRBD1 (6 bases). This CDR3 contains 14 residues. Trimming took 3 bases from V and 6 from J, leaving 9 bases between them. Germline lookup yields CDR1 LNHDA and CDR2 SQIVND (reference sequence). The CDR3 loop is CASSMMGANSPLHF. The CDR3 nucleotides are TGTGCCAGTAGTATGATGGGGGCTAATTCACCCCTCCACTTT.

The CDR3 loop reads CASNEPPPGIPRDEQFF. In DNA form, the CDR3 reads TGTGCCAGCAACGAACCCCCGCCTGGCATTCCCAGGGATGAGCAGTTCTTC. The chain recombines TRBV2 with TRBJ2-1, with D perhaps matching TRBD1 (5 bases). Germline V CDR1 and CDR2: SNHLY, FYNNEI. This CDR3 comprises 17 residues. Trimming left V 7 bases short and J 8 bases short, with 27 bases between.

V usage is TRBV9 and J usage is TRBJ2-2; D is unresolved. The CDR3 runs 16 residues. V was cut by 4 bases and J by 0 bases, with 13 bases left in between. Looked up from germline, CDR1 is SGDLS and CDR2 is YYNGEE. The CDR3 here is CASSTYPLTNTGELFF. CDR3 sequence (DNA): TGTGCCAGCAGCACCTACCCACTGACGAACACCGGGGAGCTGTTTTTT. Variable domain in full (rest from reference TRBV9 and TRBJ2-2): DSGVTQTPKHLITATGQRVTLRCSPRSGDLSVYWYQQSLDQGLQFLIQYYNGEERAKGNILERFSAQQFPDLHSELNLSSLELGDSALYFCASSTYPLTNTGELFFGEGSRLTVL.

The J gene is TRBJ1-2, the V gene TRBV7-2, with 9 bases that match TRBD1. The V gene's germline CDR1 is SGHTA and CDR2 FQGNSA. J gave up 5 bases and V 6 bases, and 7 bases lay outside the gene matches. There are 14 residues in the CDR3. The CDR3: CASSFGQGRYGYTF. In DNA form, the CDR3 reads TGTGCCAGCAGTTTTGGACAGGGGCGTTATGGCTACACCTTC.

This chain uses TRBV6-1 with TRBJ1-1; D uncertain. Trimming shortened V by 5 bases and J by 3 bases, and 10 bases separated the two germline ends. The CDR3 consists of 13 residues. Per germline, CDR1 MNHNS and CDR2 SASEGT. The CDR3 reads CASSSFGYTEAFF. The CDR3 coding sequence is TGTGCCAGCAGTTCCTTTGGCTACACTGAAGCTTTCTTT.

The V gene is TRBV19, the J gene TRBJ1-4, with 7 bases aligning to TRBD1. There are 13 residues in the CDR3. Per germline, CDR1 LNHDA and CDR2 SQIVND (reference sequence). The J segment lost 8 bases and the V segment lost 5 bases, leaving 5 bases of the junction unmatched. For the CDR3, the DNA is TGTGCCAGTAGTCCCACACAGGGGGAAAAACTGTTTTTT. Its protein product is CASSPTQGEKLFF.

This chain links TRBV2 with TRBJ1-1, with TRBD1 matching over 10 bases. This CDR3 spans 17 amino acids. Looked up from germline, CDR1 is SNHLY and CDR2 is FYNNEI. The trim removed 9 bases at V and 2 bases at J, leaving 15 bases unmatched. The CDR3 loop reads CASRGGTGVSYNTEAFF. The CDR3 DNA reads as TGTGCCAGTCGAGGAGGGACAGGGGTGTCTTACAACACTGAAGCTTTCTTT.

This clone was seen a handful of times. This chain uses TRBV11-2 with TRBJ1-2, with 8 bases that match TRBD1. V gave up 5 bases and J gave up 8 bases; unmatched junction bases: 7. The CDR3 extends over 13 amino acids. Germline V CDR1 and CDR2: SGHAT, FQNNGV. This CDR3 reads CASSADRGGGYTF. The CDR3 coding sequence is TGTGCCAGCAGCGCAGACAGGGGCGGGGGCTACACCTTC.

This chain connects TRBV5-1 to TRBJ2-2; maybe TRBD2 (6 bases). CDR3 length equals 15 residues. The germline CDR1 and CDR2 sequences are SGHRS and YFSETQ. V lost 0 bases and J lost 2, with 8 bases in between. This chain's CDR3 is CASSLASDNTGELFF. CDR3 DNA: TGCGCCAGCAGCTTGGCTAGCGACAACACCGGGGAGCTGTTTTTT.

J is TRBJ1-2 and V is TRBV5-8, with TRBD1 matching over 9 bases. Per the germline V gene, CDR1 is SGHTS and CDR2 is YDEGEE. This CDR3 has 14 amino acids. The ends lost 8 bases at V and 7 bases at J; junction bases unmatched: 12. CDR3 sequence: CARALGQGNSGYTF. The CDR3 bases are TGTGCCAGGGCCCTGGGACAGGGTAACAGTGGCTACACCTTC.

This chain joins TRBV19 and TRBJ2-7; 7 positions agree with TRBD1. The CDR3 has 10 amino acids. Germline CDR1 reads LNHDA; CDR2 reads SQIVND (reference sequence). The CDR3 loop is CRGLGHEQYF. The CDR3 region has the DNA TGTAGGGGGCTAGGTCACGAGCAGTACTTC.

The genes are TRBV19 and TRBJ1-5, with D possibly matching TRBD1 (5 bases). Trimming took off 7 bases at V and 6 bases at J, with 16 bases between the two ends. The CDR3 runs to 14 residues. CDR1 and CDR2 (germline): LNHDA, SQIVND (reference sequence). CDR3 residues: CASTMGLARQPQHF. The CDR3 bases are TGTGCCAGTACCATGGGGCTGGCCCGTCAGCCCCAGCATTTT.

V gene TRBV30 combines with J gene TRBJ1-4, with 7 nucleotides matching TRBD1. The germline V gene encodes CDR1 GTSNPN and CDR2 SVGIG (reference sequence). The CDR3 sequence is 15 residues long. After removal of 5 bases from V and 2 bases from J, the junction contained 8 bases not matched to a gene. Here the CDR3 DNA reads TGTGCCTGGGAGCCCAGGGGGAGCACTAATGAAAAACTGTTTTTT. Amino acid sequence: CAWEPRGSTNEKLFF. Complete variable domain (other parts from reference TRBV30 and TRBJ1-4): SQTIHQWPATLVQPVGSPLSLECTVEGTSNPNLYWYRQAAGRGLQLLFYSVGIGQISSEVPQNLSASRPQDRQFILSSKKLLLSDSGFYLCAWEPRGSTNEKLFFGSGTQLSVL.

In this sample, this clone turned up once. The rearrangement links TRBV7-2 to TRBJ2-7, with 14 bases lining up with TRBD2. The ends lost 5 bases at V and 2 bases at J; junction bases unmatched: 14. Per the germline V gene, CDR1 is SGHTA and CDR2 is FQGNSA. CDR3 size: 19 residues. The CDR3: CASSHRTSGGIMDAYEQYF. As DNA, the CDR3 is TGTGCCAGCAGCCACCGGACTAGCGGGGGGATCATGGACGCCTACGAGCAGTACTTC.